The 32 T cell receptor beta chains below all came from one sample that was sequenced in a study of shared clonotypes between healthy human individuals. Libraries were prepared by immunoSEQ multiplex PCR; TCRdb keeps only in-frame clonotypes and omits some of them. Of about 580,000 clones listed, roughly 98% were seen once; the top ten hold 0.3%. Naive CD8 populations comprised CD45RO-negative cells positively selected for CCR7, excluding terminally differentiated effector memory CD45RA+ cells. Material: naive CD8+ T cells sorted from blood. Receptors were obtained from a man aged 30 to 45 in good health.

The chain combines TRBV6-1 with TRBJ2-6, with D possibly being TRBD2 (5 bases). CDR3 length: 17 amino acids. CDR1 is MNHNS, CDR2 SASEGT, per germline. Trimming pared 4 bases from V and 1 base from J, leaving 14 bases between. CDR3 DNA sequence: TGTGCCAGCAGTGGCGGAGCGTGGGAGTCTGGGGCCAACGTCCTGACTTTC. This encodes CASSGGAWESGANVLTF.

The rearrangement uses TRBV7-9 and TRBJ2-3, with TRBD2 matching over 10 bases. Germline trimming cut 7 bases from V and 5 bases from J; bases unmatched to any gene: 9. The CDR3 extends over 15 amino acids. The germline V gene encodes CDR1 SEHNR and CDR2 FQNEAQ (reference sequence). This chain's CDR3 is CASKLGLAGEDTQYF. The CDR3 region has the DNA TGTGCCAGCAAGTTAGGGCTAGCGGGAGAAGATACGCAGTATTTT.

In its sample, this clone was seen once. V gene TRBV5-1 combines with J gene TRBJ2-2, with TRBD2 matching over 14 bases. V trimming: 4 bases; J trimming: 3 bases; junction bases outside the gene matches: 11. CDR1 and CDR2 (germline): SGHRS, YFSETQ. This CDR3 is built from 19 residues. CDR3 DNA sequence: TGCGCCAGCAGCGTAACCGGGACTAGCGGGAGTGGGGACACCGGGGAGCTGTTTTTT. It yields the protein CASSVTGTSGSGDTGELFF. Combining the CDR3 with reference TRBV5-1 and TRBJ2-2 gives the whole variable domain KAGVTQTPRYLIKTRGQQVTLSCSPISGHRSVSWYQQTPGQGLQFLFEYFSETQRNKGNFPGRFSGRQFSNSRSEMNVSTLELGDSALYLCASSVTGTSGSGDTGELFFGEGSRLTVL.

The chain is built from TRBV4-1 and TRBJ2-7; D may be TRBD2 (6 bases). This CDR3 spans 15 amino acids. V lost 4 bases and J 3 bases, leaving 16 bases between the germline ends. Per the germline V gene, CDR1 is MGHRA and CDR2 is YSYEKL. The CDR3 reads CASSPGASGSYEQYF. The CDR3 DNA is TGCGCCAGCAGCCCCGGCGCATCCGGGAGCTACGAGCAGTACTTC.

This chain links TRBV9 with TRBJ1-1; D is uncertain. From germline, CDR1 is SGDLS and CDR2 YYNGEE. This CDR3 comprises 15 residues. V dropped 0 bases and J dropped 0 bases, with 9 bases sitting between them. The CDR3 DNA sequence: TGTGCCAGCAGCGTAGATGTGGGGTTGAACACTGAAGCTTTCTTT. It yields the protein CASSVDVGLNTEAFF.

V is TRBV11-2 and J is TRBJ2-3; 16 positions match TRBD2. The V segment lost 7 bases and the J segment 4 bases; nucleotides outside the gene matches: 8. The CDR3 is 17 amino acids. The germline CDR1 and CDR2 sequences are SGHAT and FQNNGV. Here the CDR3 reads CASMRGLAGGISDTQYF. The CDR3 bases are TGTGCCAGCATGCGGGGACTAGCGGGAGGGATCTCAGATACGCAGTATTTT.

The CDR3 DNA reads as TGCAGCGTTACAGCCTCGGGCACCGGGGAGCTGTTTTTT. Encoded protein: CSVTASGTGELFF. V and J are TRBV29-1 and TRBJ2-2; D is unclear. Germline V gives CDR1 SQVTM, CDR2 ANQGSEA. Trimming pared 5 bases from V and 4 bases from J, leaving 11 bases between. The CDR3 covers 13 residues.

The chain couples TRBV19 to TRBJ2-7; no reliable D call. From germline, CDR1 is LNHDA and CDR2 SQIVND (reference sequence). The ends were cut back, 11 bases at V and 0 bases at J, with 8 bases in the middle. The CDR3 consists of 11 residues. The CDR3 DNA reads TGTGCCTCCGGGTTCTCCTACGAGCAGTACTTC. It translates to CASGFSYEQYF.

CDR3 DNA sequence: TGTGCCAGCAGCTTGGAGGGGCTCGGCCGAGAGACCCAGTACTTC. Translated, it gives CASSLEGLGRETQYF. The J gene is TRBJ2-5, the V gene TRBV7-2, with D possibly matching TRBD2 (6 bases). The CDR3 spans 15 residues. The germline V gene has CDR1 SGHTA and CDR2 FQGNSA. Trimming took 3 bases from V and 4 from J, leaving 15 bases between them.

CDR3 amino acids: CASSLGTAWEQYF. CDR3 nucleotide sequence: TGTGCCAGCAGCTTAGGGACTGCCTGGGAGCAGTACTTC. The chain recombines TRBV7-9 with TRBJ2-7; D perhaps matches TRBD2 (5 bases). Germline values: CDR1 SEHNR, CDR2 FQNEAQ (reference sequence). V lost 1 base, J lost 7 bases, and 11 bases lay in between. The CDR3 extends over 13 amino acids.

CDR3 residues: CSVERRSGRATDEQFF. In DNA, the CDR3 is TGCAGCGTTGAAAGGCGTAGCGGGAGGGCCACCGATGAGCAGTTCTTC. This rearrangement joins TRBV29-1 to TRBJ2-1, with TRBD2 matching over 11 bases. The germline V gene encodes CDR1 SQVTM and CDR2 ANQGSEA. Germline trimming cut 2 bases from V and 8 bases from J; bases unmatched to any gene: 11. This CDR3 is built from 16 residues.

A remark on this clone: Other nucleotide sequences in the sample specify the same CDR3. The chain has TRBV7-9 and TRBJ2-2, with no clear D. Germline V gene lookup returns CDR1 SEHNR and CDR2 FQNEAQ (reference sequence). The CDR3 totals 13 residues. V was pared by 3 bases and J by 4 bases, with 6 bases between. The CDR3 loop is CASSFGSTGELFF. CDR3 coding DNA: TGTGCCAGCAGCTTCGGCAGCACCGGGGAGCTGTTTTTT.

CDR3 amino acids: CASSEKLNYEQYF. CDR3 coding DNA: TGCGCCAGCAGTGAGAAACTCAACTACGAGCAGTACTTC. The chain uses TRBV10-1 and TRBJ2-7; no reliable D call. Trimming took off 2 bases at V and 3 bases at J, with 8 bases between the two ends. The CDR3 runs 13 residues. Germline CDR1 reads WNHNN; CDR2 reads SYGVQD (reference sequence).

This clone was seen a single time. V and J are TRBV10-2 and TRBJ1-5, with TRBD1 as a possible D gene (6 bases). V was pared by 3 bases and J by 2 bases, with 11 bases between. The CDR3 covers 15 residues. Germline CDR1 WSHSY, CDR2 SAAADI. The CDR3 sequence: CASSDRGVGNQPQHF. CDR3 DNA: TGCGCCAGCAGTGACAGGGGTGTAGGCAATCAGCCCCAGCATTTT.

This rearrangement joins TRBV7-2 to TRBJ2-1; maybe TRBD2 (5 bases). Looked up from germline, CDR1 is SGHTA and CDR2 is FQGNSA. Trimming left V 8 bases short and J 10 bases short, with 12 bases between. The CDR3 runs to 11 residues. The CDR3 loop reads CASYGSGEQFF. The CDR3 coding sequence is TGTGCCAGCTACGGTTCGGGGGAGCAGTTCTTC.

The CDR3 is CASSPYRDSGGYGYTF. CDR3 DNA sequence: TGTGCCAGCTCACCATATCGGGACTCGGGCGGCTATGGCTACACCTTC. The rearrangement links TRBV18 to TRBJ1-2, with D possibly TRBD1 on 5 matching bases. This CDR3 has 16 residues. Trimming shortened V by 2 bases and J by 4 bases, and 17 bases separated the two germline ends. Germline CDR1 is KGHSH and CDR2 is LQKENI.

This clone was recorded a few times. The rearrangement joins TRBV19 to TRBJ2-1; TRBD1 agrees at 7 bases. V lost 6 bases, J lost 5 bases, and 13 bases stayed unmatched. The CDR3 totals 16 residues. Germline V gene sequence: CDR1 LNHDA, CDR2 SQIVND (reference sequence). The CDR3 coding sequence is TGTGCCAGTAGGGTAGAGGGGGACAGCAGTAACAATGAGCAGTTCTTC. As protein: CASRVEGDSSNNEQFF. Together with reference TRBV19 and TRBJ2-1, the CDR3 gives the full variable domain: DGGITQSPKYLFRKEGQNVTLSCEQNLNHDAMYWYRQDPGQGLRLIYYSQIVNDFQKGDIAEGYSVSREKKESFPLTVTSAQKNPTAFYLCASRVEGDSSNNEQFFGPGTRLTVL.

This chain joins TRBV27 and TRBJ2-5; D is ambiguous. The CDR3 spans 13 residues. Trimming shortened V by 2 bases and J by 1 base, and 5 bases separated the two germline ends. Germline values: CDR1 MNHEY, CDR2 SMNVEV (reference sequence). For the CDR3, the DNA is TGTGCCAGCAGTTTAAACTTCCAAGAGACCCAGTACTTC. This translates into CASSLNFQETQYF.

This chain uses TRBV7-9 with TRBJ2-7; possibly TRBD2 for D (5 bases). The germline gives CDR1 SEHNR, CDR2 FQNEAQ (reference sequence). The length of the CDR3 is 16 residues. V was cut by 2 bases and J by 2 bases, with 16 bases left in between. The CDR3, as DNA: TGTGCCAGCAGCTTAAAGATGGGGAGATCGACCTACGAGCAGTACTTC. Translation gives CASSLKMGRSTYEQYF.

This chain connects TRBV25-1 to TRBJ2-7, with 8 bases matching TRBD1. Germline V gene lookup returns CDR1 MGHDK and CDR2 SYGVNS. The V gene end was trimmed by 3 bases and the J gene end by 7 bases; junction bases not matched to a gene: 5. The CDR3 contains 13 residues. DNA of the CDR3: TGTGCCAGCAGTGAGAGCAGGGGGCTAGAGCAGTACTTC. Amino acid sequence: CASSESRGLEQYF.

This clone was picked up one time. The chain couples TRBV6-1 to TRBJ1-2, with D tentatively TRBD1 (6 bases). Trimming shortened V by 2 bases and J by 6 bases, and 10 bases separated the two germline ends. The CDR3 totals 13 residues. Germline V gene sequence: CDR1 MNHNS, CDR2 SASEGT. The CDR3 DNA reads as TGTGCCAGCAGTGAAAGGGGGACTGATGGCTACACCTTC. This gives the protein CASSERGTDGYTF.

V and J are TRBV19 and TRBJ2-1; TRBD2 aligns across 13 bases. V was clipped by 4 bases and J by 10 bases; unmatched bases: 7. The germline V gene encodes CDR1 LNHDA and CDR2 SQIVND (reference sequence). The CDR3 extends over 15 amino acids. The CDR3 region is CASSKGLAGVGEQFF. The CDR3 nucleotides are TGTGCCAGTAGTAAAGGACTAGCGGGAGTAGGGGAGCAGTTCTTC.

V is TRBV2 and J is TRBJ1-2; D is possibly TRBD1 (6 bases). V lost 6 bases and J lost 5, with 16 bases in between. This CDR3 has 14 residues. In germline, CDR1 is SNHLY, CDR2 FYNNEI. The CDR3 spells CASSLRGSSYGYTF. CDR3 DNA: TGTGCCAGCAGCCTAAGGGGGTCCTCTTATGGCTACACCTTC.

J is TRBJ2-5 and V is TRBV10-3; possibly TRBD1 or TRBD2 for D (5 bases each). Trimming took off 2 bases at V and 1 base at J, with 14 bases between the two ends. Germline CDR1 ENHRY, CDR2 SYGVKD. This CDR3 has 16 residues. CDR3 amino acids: CAISERPQGPQETQYF. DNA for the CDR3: TGTGCCATCAGTGAGAGACCTCAGGGACCCCAAGAGACCCAGTACTTC.

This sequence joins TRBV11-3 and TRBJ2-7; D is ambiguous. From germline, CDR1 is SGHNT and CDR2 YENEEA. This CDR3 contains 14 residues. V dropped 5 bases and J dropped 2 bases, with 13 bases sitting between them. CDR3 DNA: TGTGCCAGCAGCGGCACGGATTTAACCTACGAGCAGTACTTC. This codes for CASSGTDLTYEQYF.

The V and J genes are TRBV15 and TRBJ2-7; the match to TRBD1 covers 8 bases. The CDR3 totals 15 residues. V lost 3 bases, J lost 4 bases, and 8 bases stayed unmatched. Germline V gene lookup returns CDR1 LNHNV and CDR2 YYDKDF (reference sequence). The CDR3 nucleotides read TGTGCCACCAGCAGCTTCAGGGGGCTTGGGTACGAGCAGTACTTC. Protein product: CATSSFRGLGYEQYF.

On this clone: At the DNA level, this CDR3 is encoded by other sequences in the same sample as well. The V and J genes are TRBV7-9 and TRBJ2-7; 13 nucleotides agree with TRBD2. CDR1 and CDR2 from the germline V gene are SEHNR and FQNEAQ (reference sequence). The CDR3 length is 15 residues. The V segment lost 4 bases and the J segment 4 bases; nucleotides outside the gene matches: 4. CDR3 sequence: CASSSGTSGTYEQYF. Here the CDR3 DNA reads TGTGCCAGCAGCTCCGGGACTAGCGGGACTTACGAGCAGTACTTC.

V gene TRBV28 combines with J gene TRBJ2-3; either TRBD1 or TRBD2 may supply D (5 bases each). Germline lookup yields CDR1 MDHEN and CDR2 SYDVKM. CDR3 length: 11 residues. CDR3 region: CAGTGTDTQYF. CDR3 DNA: TGTGCGGGGACGGGCACAGATACGCAGTATTTT. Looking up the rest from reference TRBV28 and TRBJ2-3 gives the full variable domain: DVKVTQSSRYLVKRTGEKVFLECVQDMDHENMFWYRQDPGLGLRLIYFSYDVKMKEKGDIPEGYSVSREKKERFSLILESASTNQTSMYLCAGTGTDTQYFGPGTRLTVL.

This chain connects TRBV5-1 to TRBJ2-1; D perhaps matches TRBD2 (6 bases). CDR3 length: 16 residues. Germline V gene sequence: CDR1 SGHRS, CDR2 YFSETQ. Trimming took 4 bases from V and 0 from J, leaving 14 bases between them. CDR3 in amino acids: CASSKREESSYNEQFF. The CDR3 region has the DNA TGCGCCAGCAGCAAAAGGGAGGAAAGCTCCTACAATGAGCAGTTCTTC.

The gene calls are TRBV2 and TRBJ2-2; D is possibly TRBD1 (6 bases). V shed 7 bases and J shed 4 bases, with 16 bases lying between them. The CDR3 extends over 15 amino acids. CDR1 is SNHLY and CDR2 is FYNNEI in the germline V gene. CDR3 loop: CASTGDSRGTGELFF. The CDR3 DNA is TGTGCCAGCACAGGGGATTCAAGGGGCACCGGGGAGCTGTTTTTT.

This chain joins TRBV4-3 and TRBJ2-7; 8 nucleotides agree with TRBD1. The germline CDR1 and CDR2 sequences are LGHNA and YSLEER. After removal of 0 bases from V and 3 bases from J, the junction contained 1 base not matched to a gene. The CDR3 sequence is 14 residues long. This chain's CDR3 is CASSQEDRDYEQYF. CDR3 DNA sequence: TGCGCCAGCAGCCAAGAGGACAGGGACTACGAGCAGTACTTC.

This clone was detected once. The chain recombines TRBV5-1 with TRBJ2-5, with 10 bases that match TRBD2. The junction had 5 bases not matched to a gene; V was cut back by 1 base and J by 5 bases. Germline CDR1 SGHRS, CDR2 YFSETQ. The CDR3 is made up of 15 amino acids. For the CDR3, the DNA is TGCGCCAGCAGCTTGCTAGCGGGAGTAGGGGAGACCCAGTACTTC. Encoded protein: CASSLLAGVGETQYF.